The T cell receptor (beta chain) under discussion was sequenced for a study of T cells in Graves' hyperthyroidism and ophthalmopathy (dated by TCRdb to between 2017 and 2020). With respect to the entire study: Peripheral blood samples were taken at initial diagnosis, before any treatment was given. A discovery cohort of about a hundred patients, about 43 with Graves' ophthalmopathy and 57 with stable Graves' hyperthyroidism, was used to find distinguishing TCR V-J signatures. Prospective prediction of ophthalmopathy was tested in an independent validation cohort of 18 to 20 hyperthyroidism patients and some 17 patients who later progressed to ophthalmopathy. The approximately 98 discovery patients were randomly divided into training and test sets at a 7:3 ratio. Thyroid tissue and blood T-cell repertoires from more than 5 Graves' hyperthyroidism patients were also compared in the study. Following sampling, methimazole starting at 30 mg daily was given to hyperthyroidism patients, and high-dose intravenous methylprednisolone was given to ophthalmopathy patients. The paper describes TCR Vbeta CDR3 sequencing of around 140 peripheral blood samples, made up of about 40 ophthalmopathy patients, around 73 hyperthyroidism patients and 17 progressor patients.

The hyperthyroidism patients were between 18 and 65 years old and newly diagnosed, with a disease duration of less than 2 months. Patients with uncontrolled infections, other autoimmune diseases, pregnancy or lactation were excluded. Diagnoses were based on clinical symptoms, serum thyroxine and TRAb, thyroid ultrasound and orbital computed tomography. For progressor patients, blood was drawn at the first diagnosis of hyperthyroidism, before any ophthalmopathy symptoms had appeared. PBMCs were isolated from about 9.2 ml of fresh peripheral blood by Ficoll-Paque density gradient centrifugation. Progressor patients were first diagnosed with Graves' hyperthyroidism and then developed ophthalmopathy during follow-up. Total RNA was extracted using Trizol reagent, and RNA quality was assessed on an Agilent 2100 Bioanalyzer. About this clonotype itself: Its antigen remains unidentified. The sample holds no much larger clone one base away, and base qualities are not on file.

The TCR beta CDR3 regions were amplified from the RNA transcripts. For the first round of RT-PCR on the TCR CDR3, the HTBI primer set was used together with the Qiagen OneStep RT-PCR kit. A second multiplex PCR round built the libraries, followed by size selection and purification. Paired-end sequencing of the libraries was performed with 100 bp reads on an Illumina HiSeq2000. Per the original workflow: SOAPnuke was used to process the raw data, throwing out any read that contained adapters or uncalled bases, had a mean Phred below 15, or lacked an exact constant-primer or identifier match. COPE v1.2.5 was used to merge high-quality paired reads, and clonotypes were defined as unique nucleotide sequences. Clonotypes were aligned to IMGT TRBV, TRBD and TRBJ reference segments using MiTCR v1.1. The analysis included only V-J combinations with a frequency above 0.0001, which together covered more than 98% of the repertoires. A TCS score was defined as the ratio between F50 (clonal expansion) and ExV (chaos), using BLOSUM62-based TCRdist between CDR3 peptides within each V-J. Welch's t-statistics and random forest reduced several hundred V-J features to roughly 13, which were used in a naive Bayes classifier (R e1071). The raw public reads went through TCRdb reprocessing: fastp at Q25, MiXCR clone calling, in-frame beta chains kept. All rows with the same CDR3 protein become a single entry with the most common DNA and genes. TCRdb's processing, not the authors' own work, is the source of the V and J calls. The sample profile shows under 750,000 distinct CDR3 sequences; around 19% of them were found once. The top ten hold about a sixth of the sample.

The germline V gene encodes CDR1 MNHEY and CDR2 SMNVEV (reference sequence). The CDR3, from cysteine to phenylalanine, totals 14 residues. The read is trimmed to its CDR3 DNA, 42 bases read in frame from base 1. V ends up 8 bases short and J 4 bases short, with an unmatched junction base count of 7. What the work shows at the level of the full study, not this receptor alone: Sample size was not statistically predetermined, and blinding of investigators to group allocation was not performed. In cross-validation, a model built on a 13 V-J signature told ophthalmopathy apart from stable hyperthyroidism with about 90% sensitivity and around 84% specificity, and in testing the same model reached 80%/75%. In validation, progression to ophthalmopathy was predicted by the model with 55% to 71% sensitivity and around 75% specificity, a median of roughly 6.4 months before onset. Most expanded thyroid clonotypes (frequency above 0.001) were also found in blood, which suggests that blood repertoires may mirror thyroid immune responses.

Source material: blood. The rearranged chain carries TRBV27 and TRBJ1-4; TRBD1 fits 7 bases in the junction. This TCR came from a woman aged 45-65 years with Graves' hyperthyroidism that later progressed to Graves' ophthalmopathy. The nucleotide sequence reads TGTGCCAGCCACGGAGGGGGCAGTAATGAAAAACTGTTTTTT. The translation is CASHGGGSNEKLFF.